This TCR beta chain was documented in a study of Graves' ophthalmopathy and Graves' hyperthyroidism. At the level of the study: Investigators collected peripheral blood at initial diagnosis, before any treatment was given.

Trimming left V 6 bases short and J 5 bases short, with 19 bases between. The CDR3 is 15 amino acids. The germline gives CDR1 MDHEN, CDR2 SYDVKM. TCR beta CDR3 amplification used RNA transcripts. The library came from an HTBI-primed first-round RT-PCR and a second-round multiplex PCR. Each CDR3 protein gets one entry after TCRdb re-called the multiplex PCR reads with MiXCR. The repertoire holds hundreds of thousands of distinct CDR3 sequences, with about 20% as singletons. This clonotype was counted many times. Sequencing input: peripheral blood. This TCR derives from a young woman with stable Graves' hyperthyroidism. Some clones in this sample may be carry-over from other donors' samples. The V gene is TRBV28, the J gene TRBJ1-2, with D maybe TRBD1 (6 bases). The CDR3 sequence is CASRPHRDWPYGYTF. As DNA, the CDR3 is TGTGCCAGCAGACCCCACAGGGATTGGCCGTATGGCTACACCTTC.